These 8 T cell receptor beta chains share one sample of origin, sequenced in a study of shared clonotypes between healthy human individuals. The protocol was immunoSEQ multiplex PCR, while the TCRdb copy is restricted to in-frame clones and leaves out a portion. This sample has about 1.5 million clones, with approximately 98% found just once. Sequenced sample: naive CD4+ T cells sorted from blood. Indicated subset: CD45RA+ positively selected. These receptors all come from a man in his thirties or forties in good health.

The chain employs TRBV5-1 and TRBJ2-5; D is perhaps TRBD1 (5 bases). The germline CDR1 and CDR2 sequences are SGHRS and YFSETQ. The CDR3 spans 12 residues. V lost 3 bases and J 7 bases, leaving 10 bases between the germline ends. The CDR3 coding sequence is TGCGCCAGCAGCTCACCTCAGGGGACCCAGTACTTC. Encoded protein: CASSSPQGTQYF.

The V and J genes are TRBV29-1 and TRBJ2-7, with 9 positions matching TRBD1. CDR1 and CDR2 (germline): SQVTM, ANQGSEA. V shed 7 bases and J 2 bases; nucleotides not matched to a gene: 9. The CDR3 loop spans 14 amino acids. CDR3 sequence: CSARTGADAYEQYF. The CDR3, as DNA: TGCAGCGCCCGGACAGGGGCCGACGCCTACGAGCAGTACTTC.

This chain uses TRBV20-1 with TRBJ2-7, with unresolved D. Trimming removed 1 base at V and 5 bases at J, with 6 bases between. This CDR3 is built from 11 residues. Per germline, CDR1 DFQATT and CDR2 SNEGSKA (reference sequence). Here the CDR3 DNA reads TGCAGTGCTAGAGTAATCCACGAGCAGTACTTC. Translation: CSARVIHEQYF.

The V and J genes are TRBV7-9 and TRBJ1-3; D is possibly TRBD1 (5 bases). With 3 bases removed from V and 1 base from J, the gap between germline ends came to 16 bases. Germline V gives CDR1 SEHNR, CDR2 FQNEAQ (reference sequence). The CDR3 runs 17 residues. As DNA, the CDR3 is TGTGCCAGCAGCTTTGGCCAGGGCTGGGAATCTGGAAACACCATATATTTT. The encoded protein is CASSFGQGWESGNTIYF.

The chain employs TRBV6-1 and TRBJ1-5; D gene ambiguous. V was clipped by 0 bases and J by 6 bases, with 15 bases between them. Germline CDR1 reads MNHNS; CDR2 reads SASEGT. The CDR3 totals 16 residues. The CDR3 protein is CASSEAQGRFGQPQHF. The CDR3 DNA is TGTGCCAGCAGTGAAGCGCAAGGAAGGTTCGGTCAGCCCCAGCATTTT.

The chain couples TRBV28 to TRBJ2-4; 11 nucleotides align to TRBD2. Germline V CDR1 and CDR2: MDHEN, SYDVKM. This CDR3 is 16 amino acids long. V gave up 6 bases and J gave up 0 bases; unmatched junction bases: 4. The DNA of the CDR3 is TGTGCCAGCAGACCTGGACTAGCGGGAGCCAAAAACATTCAGTACTTC. It specifies CASRPGLAGAKNIQYF.

V gene TRBV5-1 combines with J gene TRBJ2-1; D unresolved. Trimming took 0 bases from V and 4 from J, leaving 11 bases between them. This CDR3 region has 15 residues. CDR1 and CDR2 (germline): SGHRS, YFSETQ. The CDR3 here is CASSLDLLGYNEQFF. CDR3 sequence (DNA): TGCGCCAGCAGCTTGGATTTATTGGGTTACAATGAGCAGTTCTTC.

Points on this clone: The sample holds other DNA sequences that translate to the same CDR3. The V gene is TRBV5-1, the J gene TRBJ2-3; D not resolved. CDR1 and CDR2 (germline): SGHRS, YFSETQ. V shed 0 bases and J shed 0 bases, with 5 bases lying between them. The CDR3 covers 14 residues. The chain's CDR3 is CASSLGLSTDTQYF. The CDR3 DNA reads TGCGCCAGCAGCTTGGGCCTTAGCACAGATACGCAGTATTTT.